This entry describes one T cell receptor beta chain. Its binding antigen is unknown. The input lacks base qualities; no much larger clone sits a single base away. This sample was included in a study of blood T cell repertoires in COVID-19 (dated by TCRdb to between 2020 and 2021). As for the study more broadly: The collaborator samples originated in the United States, Italy and Spain and spanned the acute and convalescent phases of COVID-19. The prospective study material was composed of cDNA or gDNA derived from T cells, B-cell-depleted T cells, or PBMCs. The samples were drawn from the first 160 participants of the ongoing ImmuneRACE study and from 1,254 subjects provided by 6 global collaborators. HLA class I and class II types, where available, came from metadata supplied by the sample provider rather than from assay-based typing. The dataset comprised deeply sampled blood TCRbeta repertoires from subjects exposed to, actively infected with, or recovered from COVID-19. The repertoires were made available in a free public database intended to serve as a resource for research on the immune response to SARS-CoV-2. The sample metadata nearly always contained a de-identified subject ID, COVID-19 status, age in years and sex. The paper's findings and limits, for the study overall: The quantity of clinical and demographic metadata differed by source and by participant and was supplied without curation.

The immunoSEQ Assay, a bias-controlled multiplex PCR, was used to amplify TCRbeta CDR3 regions from genomic DNA. The authors' analysis ran thus. Nucleated cell counts per sample were estimated from amplification of reference gene primers within the assay. To quantify the absolute abundance of each unique TCRbeta CDR3 rearrangement, sequence reads were collapsed and filtered. For each sample, productive Simpson clonality was calculated as the square root of Simpson's diversity index across productive rearrangements. As stored in TCRdb, this immuneACCESS dataset retains in-frame rearrangements with V and J assigned. A fraction of the clones does not appear; measured against another copy, unresolved V genes explain less than half of the discrepancy, and the remainder lacks a known reason. That table gives V, J and clone size, and the DNA gave D and trimming. The sample records some 150,000 clones, 70% to 90% of which are singletons. Of the sample, more than 1% is held by the ten largest clones.

In the prospective study, participants were about 18 to 89 years old, resided in approximately 22 geographic areas of the United States, and were enrolled through a virtual design. Cohort assignment in the prospective study relied on participant-reported clinical history from a screening survey and a study questionnaire. In the prospective study, mobile phlebotomists collected whole blood, serum and a nasopharyngeal or oropharyngeal swab from each participant. Prospective study participants could optionally give additional blood draws and questionnaires over an approximately 2-month period. Before DNA extraction, blood samples from the prospective study were shipped at room temperature or frozen. CDR1 and CDR2 were assigned from the germline V gene as KGHDR and SFDVKD. Measured from the cysteine to the phenylalanine, the CDR3 is 13 residues long. The kept DNA is CDR3 alone, 39 bases in frame from the first base. The V and J ends are trimmed by 5 bases and 1 base, leaving 7 bases between them.

The V and J segments used are TRBV24-1 and TRBJ1-2; a confident D gene designation cannot be given. This receptor was obtained from a woman aged 25-40 years with acute COVID-19. Sequenced sample: PBMCs or T cells enriched from blood (not recorded which). Read as DNA, the sequence is TGTGCCACCAGTGCAGAAGATAACTATGGCTACACCTTC. Its product reads: CATSAEDNYGYTF.